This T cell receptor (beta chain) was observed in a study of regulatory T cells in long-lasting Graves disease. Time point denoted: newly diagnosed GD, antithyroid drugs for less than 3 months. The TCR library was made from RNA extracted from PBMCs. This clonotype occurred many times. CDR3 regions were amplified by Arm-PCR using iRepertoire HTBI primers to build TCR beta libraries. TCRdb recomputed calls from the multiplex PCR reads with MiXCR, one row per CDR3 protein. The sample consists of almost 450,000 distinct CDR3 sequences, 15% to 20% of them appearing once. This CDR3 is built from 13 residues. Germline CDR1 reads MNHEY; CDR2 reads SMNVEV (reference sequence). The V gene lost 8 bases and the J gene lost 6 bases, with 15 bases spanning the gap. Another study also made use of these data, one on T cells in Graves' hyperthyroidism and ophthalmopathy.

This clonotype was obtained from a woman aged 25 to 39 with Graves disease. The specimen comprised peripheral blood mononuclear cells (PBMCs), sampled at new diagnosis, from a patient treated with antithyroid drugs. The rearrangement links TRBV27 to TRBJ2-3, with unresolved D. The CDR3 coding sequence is TGTGCCAGCTCGCCCTATATGGTCGATACGCAGTATTTT. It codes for CASSPYMVDTQYF.